These 11 T cell receptor beta chains were sequenced from one sample in a study of blood T cell repertoires in COVID-19. TCRdb's table, derived via immunoSEQ multiplex PCR, lists solely in-frame clones and lacks some. The sample has approximately 490,000 clones, roughly nine tenths seen once. Sequenced material: PBMCs or T cells enriched from blood (not recorded which). These receptors originate from a woman between 55 and 75 years old who had recovered from COVID-19.

The rearrangement joins TRBV5-6 to TRBJ2-7; the match to TRBD1 covers 9 bases. V lost 1 base and J lost 1; bases outside the gene matches: 3. This CDR3 has 15 residues. Per the germline V gene, CDR1 is SGHDT and CDR2 is YYEEEE. The CDR3 sequence is CASSLPGTGSYEQYV. In DNA form, the CDR3 reads TGTGCCAGCAGCTTGCCCGGGACAGGGTCCTACGAGCAGTACGTC.

This chain joins TRBV25-1 and TRBJ1-2; maybe TRBD1 (6 bases). CDR1 MGHDK and CDR2 SYGVNS come from the germline V gene. Trimming removed 6 bases from V and 3 bases from J, with 11 bases in between. The CDR3 is 13 amino acids. Here the CDR3 DNA reads TGTGCCAGCAGGAGGGACACGTACTATGGCTACACCTTC. It specifies CASRRDTYYGYTF.

The V gene is TRBV18, the J gene TRBJ2-2; 7 bases line up with TRBD2. Trimming removed 4 bases from V and 2 bases from J; junction bases left unmatched: 13. The germline gives CDR1 KGHSH, CDR2 LQKENI. This CDR3 spans 18 amino acids. DNA for the CDR3: TGTGCCAGCTCACTCGGGGCAACTAGCGCGAGAAACACCGGGGAGCTGTTTTTT. Its protein product is CASSLGATSARNTGELFF.

This chain joins TRBV27 and TRBJ1-4; tentative D call: TRBD1 (5 bases). V gave up 5 bases and J gave up 5 bases, with 12 bases separating them. CDR1 MNHEY and CDR2 SMNVEV come from the germline V gene (reference sequence). This CDR3 is built from 14 residues. The CDR3 loop is CASSDKGWNEKLFF. The CDR3 coding sequence is TGTGCCAGCAGTGACAAGGGGTGGAATGAAAAACTGTTTTTT.

The chain links TRBV18 to TRBJ2-7, with 12 nucleotides matching TRBD1. The CDR3 loop spans 15 amino acids. Germline V gene lookup returns CDR1 KGHSH and CDR2 LQKENI. The V and J ends lost 3 bases and 3 bases, in that order; junction bases with no gene match: 3. DNA of the CDR3: TGTGCCAGCTCACCTGGGACAGGGGGCAGCTACGAGCAGTACGTC. Translated, it gives CASSPGTGGSYEQYV.

The chain has TRBV5-1 and TRBJ2-7; no firm D call. This CDR3 is built from 11 residues. Trimming cost V 4 bases and J 1 base, with 3 bases left between them. From germline, CDR1 is SGHRS and CDR2 YFSETQ. CDR3 in amino acids: CASSQSYEQYF. CDR3 DNA: TGCGCCAGCAGCCAATCCTACGAGCAGTACTTC.

The chain recombines TRBV2 with TRBJ2-2, with 7 bases lining up with TRBD1. CDR3 length equals 14 residues. The germline V gene encodes CDR1 SNHLY and CDR2 FYNNEI. J lost 3 bases, V lost 7 bases, and 5 bases had no gene match. The CDR3 reads CASTGQVYTGELFF. CDR3 nucleotides: TGTGCCAGCACCGGACAGGTTTACACCGGGGAGCTGTTTTTT.

This chain connects TRBV3-1 (or the pseudogene TRBV3-2) to TRBJ2-7; 9 nucleotides line up with TRBD2. The junction had 11 bases not matched to a gene; V was cut back by 3 bases and J by 5 bases. This CDR3 has 16 residues. Germline V CDR1 and CDR2: LGHDT, YNNKEL (reference sequence). CDR3 DNA: TGTGCCAGCAGCCAGAGGGCTAGCGGGGCCGAACACGAGCAGTACTTC. Translating gives CASSQRASGAEHEQYF.

This rearrangement joins TRBV7-9 to TRBJ1-2; TRBD1 agrees at 9 bases. The V gene end was trimmed by 1 base and the J gene end by 8 bases; junction bases not matched to a gene: 8. This CDR3 spans 15 amino acids. CDR1 is SEHNR and CDR2 is FQNEAQ in the germline V gene (reference sequence). This CDR3 reads CASSLGGQGLRGYTF. CDR3 coding DNA: TGTGCCAGCAGCTTAGGGGGACAGGGTTTGCGAGGCTACACCTTC. The whole variable domain, remainder taken from reference TRBV7-9 and TRBJ1-2, is DTGVSQNPRHKITKRGQNVTFRCDPISEHNRLYWYRQTLGQGPEFLTYFQNEAQLEKSRLLSDRFSAERPKGSFSTLEIQRTEQGDSAMYLCASSLGGQGLRGYTFGSGTRLTVV.

The chain employs TRBV12-5 and TRBJ1-1, with D possibly TRBD1 on 5 matching bases. From germline, CDR1 is LGHNT and CDR2 FRNRAP. Trimming took 3 bases from V and 4 from J, leaving 6 bases between them. CDR3 length: 12 residues. This CDR3 reads CASGFRVTEAFF. The CDR3 coding sequence is TGTGCTAGTGGTTTCAGGGTCACTGAAGCTTTCTTT. Drawing the rest from reference TRBV12-5 and TRBJ1-1, the complete variable domain is DARVTQTPRHKVTEMGQEVTMRCQPILGHNTVFWYRQTMMQGLELLAYFRNRAPLDDSGMPKDRFSAEMPDATLATLKIQPSEPRDSAVYFCASGFRVTEAFFGQGTRLTVV.

The rearrangement links TRBV6-5 to TRBJ1-2, with D perhaps TRBD1 (5 bases). The CDR3 sequence is 15 residues long. CDR1 is MNHEY, CDR2 SVGAGI, per germline. Trimming pared 10 bases from V and 4 bases from J, leaving 22 bases between. The CDR3 DNA reads TGTGCCACCAGAGGGGCCTATCCCACAAGCTATGGCTACACCTTC. Encoded protein: CATRGAYPTSYGYTF.